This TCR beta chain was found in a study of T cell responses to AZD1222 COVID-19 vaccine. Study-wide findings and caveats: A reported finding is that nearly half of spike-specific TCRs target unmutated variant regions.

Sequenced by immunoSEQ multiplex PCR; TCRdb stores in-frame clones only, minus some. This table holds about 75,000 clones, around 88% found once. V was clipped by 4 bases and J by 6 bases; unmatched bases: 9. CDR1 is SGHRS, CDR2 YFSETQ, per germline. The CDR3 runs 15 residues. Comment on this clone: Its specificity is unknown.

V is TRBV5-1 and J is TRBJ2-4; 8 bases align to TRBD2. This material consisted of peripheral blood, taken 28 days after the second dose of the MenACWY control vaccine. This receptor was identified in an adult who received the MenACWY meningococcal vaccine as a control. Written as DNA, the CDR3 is TGCGCCAGCAGCCCCGGGGGGGGCCTGGGAAACATTCAGTACTTC. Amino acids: CASSPGGGLGNIQYF.